Presented here are 13 T cell receptor beta chains from one specimen sequenced in a study of T cells after yellow fever vaccination. One entry per CDR3 protein results from TCRdb running MiXCR on the 5' RACE reads. The table includes 300,000 to 350,000 distinct CDR3 sequences, around 4.5% detected once. The sequenced sample was PBMCs, obtained 15 days after the yellow fever booster vaccination. These TCRs come from a man between 18 and 29 years old who received the YFV17D yellow fever vaccine.

This clonotype was seen repeatedly, ten times or more. This chain uses TRBV29-1 with TRBJ1-1, with a weak D call TRBD1 (5 bases). CDR1 and CDR2 (germline): SQVTM, ANQGSEA. The V end lost 7 bases, the J end lost 3 bases, and 15 bases lay between the germline ends. The CDR3 has 13 residues. CDR3 amino acids: CSAERGTDTEAFF. CDR3 nucleotide sequence: TGCAGCGCCGAAAGAGGGACGGACACTGAAGCTTTCTTT.

This clonotype was recorded many times. The chain combines TRBV7-2 with TRBJ2-3, with no clear D. CDR3 size: 13 residues. The germline V gene encodes CDR1 SGHTA and CDR2 FQGNSA. The V end was cut by 3 bases, the J end by 6 bases, with 10 bases between. The CDR3 is CASSLLVRDTQYF. The CDR3 bases are TGTGCCAGCAGCTTGCTAGTCAGGGATACGCAGTATTTT.

This clonotype was counted at least ten times. The rearrangement uses TRBV9 and TRBJ2-5, with D maybe TRBD1 (5 bases). V shed 3 bases and J shed 4 bases, with 13 bases lying between them. Germline loops: CDR1 SGDLS, CDR2 YYNGEE. This CDR3 is 14 amino acids long. The CDR3 sequence is CASSALRGPETQYF. Written as DNA, the CDR3 is TGTGCCAGCAGCGCGCTTAGGGGCCCAGAGACCCAGTACTTC.

The gene calls are TRBV7-3 and TRBJ2-6; D perhaps matches TRBD2 (6 bases). The CDR3 sequence is 13 residues long. The germline V gene has CDR1 SGHTA and CDR2 FQGTGA. V gave up 3 bases and J gave up 10 bases, with 10 bases separating them. The CDR3 region is CASSLHGGNVLTF. The CDR3 DNA reads TGTGCCAGCAGCTTGCATGGGGGGAACGTCCTGACTTTC.

This clonotype was seen at least ten times. This chain connects TRBV5-1 to TRBJ2-3, with D maybe TRBD1 (6 bases). Germline assignment: CDR1 SGHRS and CDR2 YFSETQ. With 3 bases removed from V and 6 bases from J, the gap between germline ends came to 17 bases. The CDR3 runs to 15 residues. The CDR3 region has the DNA TGCGCCAGCAGCTCCCAAACGGACAGAGCCGATACGCAGTATTTT. Its translation: CASSSQTDRADTQYF.

This clonotype was counted only a few times. The chain combines TRBV4-3 with TRBJ2-5; 8 bases match TRBD1. The CDR3 totals 16 residues. With V trimmed by 0 bases and J by 2 bases, 5 bases remained unmatched. The germline V gene encodes CDR1 LGHNA and CDR2 YSLEER. For the CDR3, the DNA is TGCGCCAGCAGCCAAGATCACAGGGGGTCTCAAGAGACCCAGTACTTC. Translation gives CASSQDHRGSQETQYF.

This clonotype was recorded a few times. This chain joins TRBV5-1 and TRBJ2-6; possible D gene TRBD1, 6 bases. The CDR3 is 16 residues long. With 1 base removed from V and 0 bases from J, the gap between germline ends came to 8 bases. Germline loops: CDR1 SGHRS, CDR2 YFSETQ. In DNA form, the CDR3 reads TGCGCCAGCAGCTTGATGGGGGCCTCTGGGGCCAACGTCCTGACTTTC. It translates to CASSLMGASGANVLTF.

This clonotype was counted between two and nine times. The V and J genes are TRBV29-1 and TRBJ1-1; D unclear. The CDR3 has 12 amino acids. Germline V gives CDR1 SQVTM, CDR2 ANQGSEA. V lost 6 bases and J 0 bases, leaving 8 bases between the germline ends. This CDR3 is CSVVSVNTEAFF. In DNA form, the CDR3 reads TGCAGCGTGGTTTCAGTGAACACTGAAGCTTTCTTT.

About this clonotype itself: This may arise from a read error, as a much more abundant clone is one base away. The rearrangement joins TRBV7-6 to TRBJ1-5, with D uncertain. Deletions cut 7 bases from V and 7 bases from J, with 11 bases between. Germline V gene lookup returns CDR1 SGHVS and CDR2 FNYEAQ. The CDR3 has 12 residues. CDR3 region: CASKTPGQPQHF. Here the CDR3 DNA reads TGTGCCAGCAAGACCCCCGGGCAGCCCCAGCATTTT. The full variable domain, rest sourced from reference TRBV7-6 and TRBJ1-5, is GAGVSQSPRYKVTKRGQDVALRCDPISGHVSLYWYRQALGQGPEFLTYFNYEAQQDKSGLPNDRFSAERPEGSISTLTIQRTEQRDSAMYRCASKTPGQPQHFGDGTRLSIL.

Note on this clonotype: Possible read error: a much larger clone is one base away. This chain connects TRBV20-1 to TRBJ1-5, with D possibly being TRBD1 (5 bases). V was clipped by 0 bases and J by 6 bases, with 12 bases between them. In germline, CDR1 is DFQATT, CDR2 SNEGSKA (reference sequence). The CDR3 contains 14 residues. The CDR3 is CSARERGPRQPQHF. CDR3 sequence (DNA): TGCAGTGCTAGAGAGAGGGGTCCTCGTCAGCCCCAGCATTTT.

This clonotype was seen at least ten times. A read error may produce the germline difference seen at one junction end. The CDR3 is CASSPTIPEETQYF. The CDR3 DNA reads as TGTGCTAGCAGCCCGACGATCCCCGAAGAGACCCAGTACTTC. V gene TRBV7-7 combines with J gene TRBJ2-5; D remains unclear. CDR1 and CDR2 (germline): SSHAT, FNYEAQ (reference sequence). CDR3 length equals 14 residues.

In this sample, this clonotype turned up many times. The rearrangement joins TRBV7-2 to TRBJ1-5; unclear D gene. This CDR3 spans 13 amino acids. With 3 bases removed from V and 4 bases from J, the gap between germline ends came to 7 bases. Germline lookup yields CDR1 SGHTA and CDR2 FQGNSA. For the CDR3, the DNA is TGTGCCAGCAGCTTCGATAGTAATCAGCCCCAGCATTTT. Amino acids: CASSFDSNQPQHF.

This clonotype was seen at least ten times. The chain uses TRBV7-9 and TRBJ2-2; perhaps TRBD1 as D (5 bases). V was clipped by 6 bases and J by 4 bases, with 9 bases between them. From germline, CDR1 is SEHNR and CDR2 FQNEAQ (reference sequence). The CDR3 length is 13 residues. CDR3 sequence (DNA): TGTGCCAGCAGACCCCAGGGCACCGGGGAGCTGTTTTTT. Protein sequence: CASRPQGTGELFF. Combining the CDR3 with reference TRBV7-9 and TRBJ2-2 gives the whole variable domain DTGVSQNPRHKITKRGQNVTFRCDPISEHNRLYWYRQTLGQGPEFLTYFQNEAQLEKSRLLSDRFSAERPKGSFSTLEIQRTEQGDSAMYLCASRPQGTGELFFGEGSRLTVL.